These 15 T cell receptor beta chains came from one sample sequenced in a study of shared T cell receptors in the human thymus. Assay: immunoSEQ multiplex PCR; the TCRdb copy retains only in-frame clones and omits some. The repertoire holds more than 300,000 clones, with approximately 95% as singletons. Sample: thymocytes. All receptors come from a human donor.

The rearrangement uses TRBV11-2 and TRBJ2-7, with 8 positions matching TRBD1. V lost 3 bases to trimming and J lost 2 bases; unmatched junction nucleotides: 6. This CDR3 contains 15 residues. The germline CDR1 and CDR2 sequences are SGHAT and FQNNGV. This CDR3 reads CASSFGQGPPYEQYF. The CDR3 region has the DNA TGTGCCAGCAGCTTTGGACAGGGACCCCCCTACGAGCAGTACTTC.

This chain joins TRBV27 and TRBJ2-1, with D tentatively TRBD2 (6 bases). The germline CDR1 and CDR2 sequences are MNHEY and SMNVEV (reference sequence). The V and J ends lost 6 bases and 3 bases respectively, with 21 bases between them. The CDR3 loop spans 17 amino acids. CDR3 in DNA: TGTGCCAGCAGCGGGACTCGAACAGGAACCTTCTACAATGAGCAGTTCTTC. Translated: CASSGTRTGTFYNEQFF.

In DNA form, the CDR3 reads TGTGCCAGCAGCAGGACAGGGAGCTACACCTTC. This encodes CASSRTGSYTF. V usage is TRBV2 and J usage is TRBJ1-2; 8 bases align to TRBD1. The CDR3 is 11 amino acids. V lost 6 bases, J lost 9 bases, and 3 bases stayed unmatched. The V gene's germline CDR1 is SNHLY and CDR2 FYNNEI.

The gene calls are TRBV7-9 and TRBJ2-2, with D perhaps given as TRBD1 or TRBD2 (5 bases each). The CDR3 sequence is 14 residues long. V was cut by 8 bases and J by 4 bases, with 14 bases left in between. Germline CDR1 reads SEHNR; CDR2 reads FQNEAQ (reference sequence). The CDR3 is CASPASGPTGELFF. For the CDR3, the DNA is TGTGCCAGCCCGGCGTCGGGACCCACCGGGGAGCTGTTTTTT.

The V gene is TRBV5-4, the J gene TRBJ1-2; D possibly corresponds to TRBD1 (6 bases). Germline V CDR1 and CDR2: SGHNT, YYREEE (reference sequence). There are 12 residues in the CDR3. V lost 4 bases to trimming and J lost 6 bases, with 10 bases between them. This CDR3 is CASSLRTDGYTF. CDR3 coding DNA: TGTGCCAGCAGCCTTCGGACAGATGGCTACACCTTC.

The J gene is TRBJ1-2, the V gene TRBV15; TRBD1 is a possible D gene (6 bases). The CDR3 is made up of 17 amino acids. V lost 5 bases and J 8 bases, leaving 27 bases between the germline ends. Germline V lookup: CDR1 LNHNV, CDR2 YYDKDF (reference sequence). This CDR3 reads CATSDTEPLQGGDGYTF. In nucleotides, the CDR3 is TGTGCCACCAGCGATACAGAGCCTCTACAGGGAGGGGACGGCTACACCTTC.

Concerning this clone: Other nucleotide sequences in the sample specify the same CDR3. This chain connects TRBV28 to TRBJ1-3; tentatively, D is TRBD1 (6 bases). The CDR3 totals 14 residues. V lost 5 bases and J 0 bases, leaving 8 bases between the germline ends. The germline gives CDR1 MDHEN, CDR2 SYDVKM. The CDR3 loop is CASSLGGSGNTIYF. CDR3 in DNA: TGTGCCAGCAGTCTAGGGGGCTCTGGAAACACCATATATTTT.

The rearrangement links TRBV7-9 to TRBJ2-3; D could derive from TRBD1 or TRBD2 (5 bases each). CDR3 size: 16 residues. Trimming took 4 bases from V and 5 from J, leaving 19 bases between them. In germline, CDR1 is SEHNR, CDR2 FQNEAQ (reference sequence). The CDR3 loop reads CASSSGTTRYLDTQYF. The CDR3, as DNA: TGTGCCAGCAGCTCCGGGACCACGCGCTATTTAGATACGCAGTATTTT.

This clone was found once. The chain recombines TRBV2 with TRBJ2-7; 7 bases fit TRBD2. Trimming at V came to 6 bases and at J to 4 bases, leaving 21 bases not matched to a gene. The CDR3 is 18 amino acids. The V gene's germline CDR1 is SNHLY and CDR2 FYNNEI. The CDR3 loop is CASSKNLTSARSLYEQYF. The CDR3 DNA is TGTGCCAGCAGCAAGAATTTAACTAGCGCCCGGAGCCTTTACGAGCAGTACTTC.

The V gene is TRBV27, the J gene TRBJ2-1; TRBD1 might be the D (7 bases). Trimming pared 5 bases from V and 4 bases from J, leaving 15 bases between. Germline-derived CDR1 and CDR2 are MNHEY and SMNVEV (reference sequence). The CDR3 covers 15 residues. The CDR3 loop is CASSLTGEVYNEQFF. DNA of the CDR3: TGTGCCAGCAGTCTAACAGGGGAGGTATACAATGAGCAGTTCTTC.

The table lists this clone with a count of one. CDR3 nucleotide sequence: TGTGCCAGCAGCTTAGCTAAAAGGACAGTGGGCCCCTACGAGCAGTACTTC. It is translated as CASSLAKRTVGPYEQYF. The chain employs TRBV11-2 and TRBJ2-7; weak D call: TRBD1 (6 bases). The CDR3 runs 17 residues. V lost 1 base to trimming and J lost 2 bases, with 18 bases between them. Germline V gives CDR1 SGHAT, CDR2 FQNNGV.

The chain joins TRBV4-3 to TRBJ2-7, with D possibly called TRBD1 or TRBD2 (6 bases each). Germline CDR1 is LGHNA and CDR2 is YSLEER. The CDR3 is made up of 17 amino acids. Trimming took off 0 bases at V and 2 bases at J, with 17 bases between the two ends. The CDR3 DNA sequence: TGCGCCAGCAGCCAAGATGGGGGGCCGGGCGGAGCCTACGAGCAGTACTTC. Its protein product is CASSQDGGPGGAYEQYF.

The sample holds a few counts of this clone. The DNA for the CDR3 is TGTGCCAGCAGTACTACTCCAGGGACAGGGAGAAGCGGCTACACCTTC. It codes for CASSTTPGTGRSGYTF. The chain carries TRBV27 and TRBJ1-2; 9 positions match TRBD1. The CDR3 is made up of 16 amino acids. V gave up 5 bases and J gave up 8 bases; unmatched junction bases: 15. Germline V gene data show CDR1 as MNHEY and CDR2 as SMNVEV (reference sequence).

This clone has more than one count but fewer than ten. The chain uses TRBV15 and TRBJ1-2; 9 positions match TRBD1. V lost 4 bases, J lost 0 bases, and 9 bases stayed unmatched. The CDR3 spans 17 residues. CDR1 and CDR2 (germline): LNHNV, YYDKDF (reference sequence). As DNA, the CDR3 is TGTGCCACCAGCACTCGGACAGGGGCTCGAGCTAACTATGGCTACACCTTC. Encoded protein: CATSTRTGARANYGYTF.

The chain uses TRBV29-1 and TRBJ2-2; 9 bases are a match to TRBD2. This CDR3 spans 15 amino acids. V lost 3 bases and J lost 4; bases outside the gene matches: 6. Germline V gene lookup returns CDR1 SQVTM and CDR2 ANQGSEA. Written as DNA, the CDR3 is TGCAGCGTTGATCTAGCGGGGCCGGGCACCGGGGAGCTGTTTTTT. It translates to CSVDLAGPGTGELFF.